This TCR beta chain was found in a study of T cells in localized non-small cell lung cancer. This clone turned up a few times. Clones were sequenced by immunoSEQ multiplex PCR, and TCRdb holds only the in-frame ones, with some missing. This table has nearly 35,000 clones, approximately 90% appearing once. The germline gives CDR1 SSHAT, CDR2 FNYEAQ (reference sequence). The CDR3 loop spans 13 amino acids. V lost 2 bases, J lost 4 bases, and 6 bases lay in between. V and J are TRBV7-7 and TRBJ1-3, with D unresolved. The sequence came from a female donor older than 55 with stage II lung adenocarcinoma. Source: peripheral blood mononuclear cells, taken before any cancer treatment. The CDR3 loop reads CASSLSNGNTIYF. CDR3 sequence (DNA): TGTGCCAGCAGCTTATCGAACGGAAACACCATATATTTT.